A single T cell receptor (beta chain) is shown here with its context. The record originates from a study of blood T cell repertoires in COVID-19. Study-wide context: The United States, Italy and Spain supplied acute and convalescent COVID-19 samples. The analysed material was cDNA or gDNA that came from T cells, B-cell-depleted T cells, or PBMCs.

V lost 9 bases to trimming and J lost 1 base, with 14 bases between them. The CDR3 totals 14 residues. Germline CDR1 ENHRY, CDR2 SYGVKD. The protocol was immunoSEQ multiplex PCR, while the TCRdb copy is restricted to in-frame clones and leaves out a portion. The sample shows 95,000 to 150,000 clones, around 80% of them seen only once. This rearrangement joins TRBV10-3 to TRBJ2-3; D possibly corresponds to TRBD2 (6 bases). Material: peripheral blood. This sequence was found in a man in his sixties with active or convalescent COVID-19. The CDR3, as DNA: TGTGCCATATCGGGAGACATTGGCACAGATACGCAGTATTTT. Amino acid sequence: CAISGDIGTDTQYF.